This T cell receptor (beta chain) derives from a study of cytomegalovirus exposure and HLA in healthy donors. Overall study findings and caveats: In an earlier analysis, about 87% or about 30%: the productive usage of most TCR beta V segments.

V shed 2 bases and J 4 bases; nucleotides not matched to a gene: 5. The germline CDR1 and CDR2 sequences are SGHVS and FNYEAQ. The CDR3 is 15 residues long. With 60 Vbeta and 13 Jbeta primers, the PCR was carried out. Repertoires were generated with immunoSEQ multiplex PCR, while TCRdb's copy carries only in-frame clones and drops some. Of 160,000 or so clones in the sample, 60% to 80% were seen once. Comment on this clone: Its antigen remains unidentified.

Unrecorded immune exposure was likely among donors, who were nominally healthy when sampled. V gene TRBV7-6 combines with J gene TRBJ2-1; 7 bases fit TRBD2. This TCR came from a young man in good health and CMV-seropositive. The sequenced sample consisted of PBMCs. CDR3 region: CASSLRRGRYNEQFF. CDR3 nucleotides: TGTGCCAGCAGCTTAAGGCGGGGGAGGTACAATGAGCAGTTCTTC.